These T cell receptor beta chains were read from a single sample in a study of T-cell reconstitution after alpha-beta-depleted transplantation in children. TCRdb processed the PCR reads anew with MiXCR; each CDR3 protein has one entry. The sample lists 84,000 or so distinct CDR3 sequences, roughly a sixth occurring once. Here the sequenced sample was PBMCs, mostly from graft donor cells, taken 180 days after TCRalphabeta/CD19-depleted stem cell transplant. These receptors all stem from a male patient aged 2 to 9 who had a stem cell transplant for acute lymphoblastic leukemia, so the T cells may come from the graft donor. CDR3s include the opening cysteine and the closing phenylalanine or tryptophan. The D gene is left open where the match is weak. Clone size is shown for a subset of rows, as once, few, many or a class of expanded clone.

abundance,v_gene,d_gene,len,j_gene,CDR3nt,CDR3aa
few,TRBV7-2,TRBD1,15,TRBJ2-7,TGTGCCAGCAGCTTAGAGAGGGGACAGGGCTACGAGCAGTACTTC,CASSLERGQGYEQYF
medium-sized,TRBV18,-,14,TRBJ1-5,TGTGCCAGCTCACCGAGGCAAAGCAGTCAGCCCCAGCATTTT,CASSPRQSSQPQHF
few,TRBV7-8,-,15,TRBJ1-5,TGTGCCAGCAGCCTCAACAGGGTGGGCAATCAGCCCCAGCATTTT,CASSLNRVGNQPQHF
-,TRBV29-1,-,14,TRBJ1-2,TGCAGCGTTGCGGATTACAGGGAAAACTATGGCTACACCTTC,CSVADYRENYGYTF
-,TRBV4-3,-,19,TRBJ2-4,TGCGCCAGCAGCCAAGATCGATCCCGATCGGGACTAGCCAAAAACATTCAGTACTTC,CASSQDRSRSGLAKNIQYF
-,TRBV11-2,-,14,TRBJ2-7,TGTGCCACCGCCCTTCAGGGAGGCTCCTACGAGCAGTACTTC,CATALQGGSYEQYF
-,TRBV12-3/TRBV12-4,-,14,TRBJ1-3,TGTGCCAGCAGTTTCCGGGAGGGCGGAAACACCATATATTTT,CASSFREGGNTIYF
few,TRBV11-2,-,15,TRBJ1-5,TGTGCCAGCAGCTTAGGGGGACACCGTGAGGGGCCCCAGCATTTT,CASSLGGHREGPQHF
-,TRBV6-1,-,13,TRBJ2-5,TGTGCCAGCAGCTTCACAGGGTTGGAGACCCAGTACTTC,CASSFTGLETQYF
few,TRBV20-1,TRBD1,16,TRBJ2-7,TGCAGTGCTAGAGATAGGGGACAGGGGCGCGTCTACGAGCAGTACTTC,CSARDRGQGRVYEQYF
-,TRBV4-3,-,15,TRBJ1-1,TGCGCCAGCAGCCAGGCCGCTATGGTGAACACTGAAGCTTTCTTT,CASSQAAMVNTEAFF
few,TRBV7-9,-,14,TRBJ1-2,TGTGCCAGCAGCCTATTGTTGTCGGGCTATGGCTACACCTTC,CASSLLLSGYGYTF
few,TRBV29-1,-,15,TRBJ2-7,TGCAGCGTTGATGAGAATAGCGGTAGCTCCTACGAGCAGTACTTC,CSVDENSGSSYEQYF
few,TRBV5-8,-,14,TRBJ2-7,TGTGCCAGCAGCTTGACGGGGTCGTTCTACGAGCAGTACTTC,CASSLTGSFYEQYF
-,TRBV12-3/TRBV12-4,-,14,TRBJ1-3,TGTGCCAGCAGTCCCGGGACTCTGGGAAACACCATATATTTT,CASSPGTLGNTIYF
-,TRBV12-3/TRBV12-4,-,15,TRBJ2-7,TGTGCCAGCAGTTCCTGGAGCAACCCTTCCTACGAGCAGTACTTC,CASSSWSNPSYEQYF
-,TRBV20-1,-,14,TRBJ2-7,TGCAGTGCTCCTGACTGGAATAGCTCCTACGAGCAGTACTTC,CSAPDWNSSYEQYF
-,TRBV5-5,-,15,TRBJ1-2,TGTGCCAGCAGCTTGGCCGCAGCGTCGAACTATGGCTACACCTTC,CASSLAAASNYGYTF
-,TRBV6-1,-,15,TRBJ1-5,TGTGCCAGCACCACCTCGGGGACGGGCAATCAGCCCCAGCATTTT,CASTTSGTGNQPQHF
few,TRBV25-1,-,9,TRBJ2-5,TGTGGGTTGAGGGAGACCCAGTACTTC,CGLRETQYF
few,TRBV12-3/TRBV12-4,TRBD1,14,TRBJ1-4,TGTGCCAGCAGGCGACAGGGAGAAGCTGAAAAACTGTTTTTT,CASRRQGEAEKLFF
many,TRBV5-1,TRBD2,17,TRBJ2-1,TGCGCCAGCAGCTTGGAAGGTGGCGGGGGGGCGTACAATGAGCAGTTCTTC,CASSLEGGGGAYNEQFF
-,TRBV18,TRBD1,15,TRBJ1-1,TGTGCCAGCTCACTGACGGACAGGGGGGACACTGAAGCTTTCTTT,CASSLTDRGDTEAFF
once,TRBV29-1,-,13,TRBJ2-5,TGCAGCGTAGGGGGAGGTCGGTCGGGGACCCAGTACTTC,CSVGGGRSGTQYF
many,TRBV3-1,-,14,TRBJ2-2,TGTGCCAGCAGCCATCAAGGGGGGACCGGGGAGCTGTTTTTT,CASSHQGGTGELFF
few,TRBV6-5,TRBD2,16,TRBJ2-3,TGTGCCAGCAGTTACCAGGGACTAGCGGGGGAGGATACGCAGTATTTT,CASSYQGLAGEDTQYF
many,TRBV27,-,13,TRBJ1-6,TGTGCCAGCAGTTTATCTAGGAATTCACCCCTCCACTTT,CASSLSRNSPLHF
-,TRBV29-1,TRBD1,14,TRBJ1-1,TGCAGCGTCCTGCCGGGACAGATGAACACTGAAGCTTTCTTT,CSVLPGQMNTEAFF
many,TRBV24-1,-,14,TRBJ2-2,TGTGCCACCAGTGACTTCAAGGGGACCGGGGAGCTGTTTTTT,CATSDFKGTGELFF
-,TRBV5-1,-,15,TRBJ2-7,TGCGCCAGCACCCAGGGGCTACCGAGCTCCTACGAGCAGTACTTC,CASTQGLPSSYEQYF
-,TRBV7-8,-,14,TRBJ2-1,TGTGCCAGCAGCTTAGATAGAGTCTACAATGAGCAGTTCTTC,CASSLDRVYNEQFF
-,TRBV30,TRBD1,15,TRBJ2-5,TGTGCCTGGAGATGGAGCCAGGGGGCTTGGGAGACCCAGTACTTC,CAWRWSQGAWETQYF
-,TRBV3-1,-,14,TRBJ1-6,TGTGCCAGCAGCCAAGATGGGGGCAATTCACCCCTCCACTTT,CASSQDGGNSPLHF
-,TRBV6-1,-,13,TRBJ1-1,TGTGCCATCAACCCCGAGGGAATCGCTGGGGCTTTCTTT,CAINPEGIAGAFF
-,TRBV6-1,-,13,TRBJ2-7,TGTGCCAGCAGGAGCGGCGTAATCTACGAGCAGTACTTC,CASRSGVIYEQYF
-,TRBV29-1,TRBD2,12,TRBJ2-3,TGCAGCTCTAGCGGGGGGGCCGATACGCAGTATTTT,CSSSGGADTQYF
few,TRBV6-5,-,14,TRBJ2-4,TGTGCCAGCAAGTTCGGGGCAGGAACAGACATTCAGTACTTC,CASKFGAGTDIQYF
few,TRBV7-8,TRBD1,14,TRBJ2-6,TGTGCCAGCAGTACAGGGGCACCGGCCAACGTCCTGACTTTC,CASSTGAPANVLTF
few,TRBV6-2/TRBV6-3,-,12,TRBJ2-3,TGTGCCAGCAGTTCAGTCGTCGATACGCAGTATTTT,CASSSVVDTQYF
few,TRBV3-1,TRBD2,16,TRBJ2-1,TGTGCCAGCAGCACGTGGACTAGCGGGGATTACAATGAGCAGTTCTTC,CASSTWTSGDYNEQFF
many,TRBV7-2,-,16,TRBJ2-4,TGTGCCAGCAGCTTAGGACCTCCCCTAGCCAAAAACATTCAGTACTTC,CASSLGPPLAKNIQYF
-,TRBV20-1,-,14,TRBJ1-3,TGCAGTGCCATGGACCTTGACTCTGGAAACACCATATATTTT,CSAMDLDSGNTIYF
many,TRBV6-2/TRBV6-3,-,13,TRBJ1-2,TGTGCCAGCAGTTACTCGGGCGCTAATGGCTACACCTTC,CASSYSGANGYTF
-,TRBV11-2,-,17,TRBJ1-5,TGTGCCAGCAGCTTAGTCGGAGGGTCAGCCTCCAATCAGCCCCAGCATTTT,CASSLVGGSASNQPQHF
-,TRBV4-2,-,15,TRBJ2-1,TGTGCCAGCAGCCAAGTTGACAGCTATGGCAATGAGCAGTTCTTC,CASSQVDSYGNEQFF
many,TRBV5-1,TRBD1,15,TRBJ2-7,TGCGCCAGCAGCTTGGAGGCAGGGGGCCACTACGAGCAGTACTTC,CASSLEAGGHYEQYF
-,TRBV5-1,TRBD1,17,TRBJ1-2,TGCGCCAGCAAACCTTCAATCCGGGACAGGGGCAGCTATGGCTACACCTTC,CASKPSIRDRGSYGYTF
few,TRBV24-1,TRBD1,14,TRBJ2-1,TGTGCCACCAGTGAATACGGACAGGCGGGTGAGCAGTTCTTC,CATSEYGQAGEQFF
-,TRBV6-5,TRBD1,18,TRBJ2-6,TGTGCCAGCAGTTACTCAGGGACAGGGTACTCTGGGGCCAACGTCCTGACTTTC,CASSYSGTGYSGANVLTF
few,TRBV29-1,-,14,TRBJ2-3,TGCAGCGTAGTTGGGAAGCGGCTCACAGATACGCAGTATTTT,CSVVGKRLTDTQYF
-,TRBV20-1,-,12,TRBJ2-1,TGCAGTGCTAGGAGCGGCGACAATGAGCAGTTCTTC,CSARSGDNEQFF
few,TRBV7-9,TRBD1,14,TRBJ1-6,TGTGCCAGCACCCAGACAGGGAGTTATTCACCCCTCCACTTT,CASTQTGSYSPLHF
many,TRBV12-3/TRBV12-4,-,13,TRBJ2-7,TGTGCCAGCTCCCTCAGGGCGGTCTACGAGCAGTACTTC,CASSLRAVYEQYF
few,TRBV4-2,-,14,TRBJ2-1,TGTGCCAGCAGCCCGAGGGAACCTTACAATGAGCAGTTCTTC,CASSPREPYNEQFF
-,TRBV20-1,TRBD2,15,TRBJ2-1,TGCAGTGCTAGAGGTGGGGCTATGCGGGGGGTTGAGCAGTTCTTC,CSARGGAMRGVEQFF
many,TRBV7-8,TRBD1,14,TRBJ2-7,TGTGCCAGCAGCCCCCGGGACAGGGAAGACGAGCAGTACTTC,CASSPRDREDEQYF
few,TRBV5-5,-,14,TRBJ1-1,TGTGCCAGCAGCTTGGCTCCCGCGAACACTGAAGCTTTCTTT,CASSLAPANTEAFF